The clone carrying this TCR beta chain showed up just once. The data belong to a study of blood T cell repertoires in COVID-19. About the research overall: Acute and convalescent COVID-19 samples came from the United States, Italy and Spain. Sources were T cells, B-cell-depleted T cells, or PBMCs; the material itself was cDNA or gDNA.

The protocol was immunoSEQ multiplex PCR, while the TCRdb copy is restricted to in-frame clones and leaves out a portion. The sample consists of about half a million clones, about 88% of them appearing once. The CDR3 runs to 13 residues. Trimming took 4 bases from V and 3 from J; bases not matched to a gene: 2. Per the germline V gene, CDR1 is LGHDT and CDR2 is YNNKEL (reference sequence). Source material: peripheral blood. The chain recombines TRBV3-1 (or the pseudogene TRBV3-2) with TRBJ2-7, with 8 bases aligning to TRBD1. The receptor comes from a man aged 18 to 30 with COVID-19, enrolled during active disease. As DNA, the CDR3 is TGTGCCAGCAGCCCAGGGGGCTTCTACGAGCAGTACTTC. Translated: CASSPGGFYEQYF.